This TCR beta chain is from a study of T cell changes during pregnancy in multiple sclerosis. The junction had 6 bases not matched to a gene; V was cut back by 3 bases and J by 9 bases. The CDR3 covers 15 residues. Per germline, CDR1 SGDLS and CDR2 YYNGEE. The protocol was immunoSEQ multiplex PCR, while the TCRdb copy is restricted to in-frame clones and leaves out a portion. The data contain roughly 30,000 clones, around 90% of them seen just once; the ten biggest clones take up about 0.7%. The J gene is TRBJ1-6, the V gene TRBV9; 10 positions match TRBD1. This TCR was recovered from a female donor in good health, enrolled as a control in a pregnancy study. Sequencing was performed on CD4+ T cells from peripheral blood mononuclear cells, taken in the first trimester of pregnancy. The CDR3 here is CASSAEGQGISPLHF. CDR3 bases: TGTGCCAGCAGCGCTGAGGGACAGGGGATTTCACCCCTCCACTTT.